The source of this TCR beta chain is a study of T cells in Graves' hyperthyroidism and ophthalmopathy. Comments on this clonotype: Its antigen remains unknown.

Amplified regions were TCR beta CDR3 sequences from RNA transcripts. A set of HTBI primers served as the primers for a first-round RT-PCR of the TCR CDR3. Via MiXCR, TCRdb re-called the multiplex PCR reads, giving one row per CDR3 protein. The sample lists tens of thousands of distinct CDR3 sequences, around 50% seen once, with 5.5% to 7.5% in the top ten. Lactation, pregnancy, other autoimmune disease or uncontrolled infection excluded patients. Fresh 10 ml peripheral blood yielded PBMCs. Findings of the study overall: In validation, the model predicted ophthalmopathy. These predictions came a median roughly seven months before onset. Clonotypes that were expanded in thyroid above 0.001 mostly appeared in blood too.

The germline V gene has CDR1 KGHDR and CDR2 SFDVKD. V lost 7 bases and J lost 4; bases outside the gene matches: 2. This CDR3 has 13 residues. V is TRBV24-1 and J is TRBJ2-3, with 9 bases lining up with TRBD1. This receptor was taken from a woman aged 45-59 years with Graves' hyperthyroidism that later progressed to Graves' ophthalmopathy. The specimen sequenced was blood. The CDR3 spells CATRGQGSDTQYF. As DNA, the CDR3 is TGTGCCACCAGGGGACAGGGTTCAGATACGCAGTATTTT.